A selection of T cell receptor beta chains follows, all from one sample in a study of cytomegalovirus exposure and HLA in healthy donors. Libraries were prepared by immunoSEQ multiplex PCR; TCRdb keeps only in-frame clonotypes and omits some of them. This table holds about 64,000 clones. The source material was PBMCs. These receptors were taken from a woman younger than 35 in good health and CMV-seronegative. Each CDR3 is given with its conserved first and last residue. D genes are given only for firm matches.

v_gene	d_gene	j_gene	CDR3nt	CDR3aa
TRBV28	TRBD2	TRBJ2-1	TGTGCCAGCAATCCCCCCGGCGGGGGGCTTATTCGGGAGCAGTTCTTC	CASNPPGGGLIREQFF
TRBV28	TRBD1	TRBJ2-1	TGTGCCAGCAGTGCCGGGACAGGGGATGTCAATGAGCAGTTCTTC	CASSAGTGDVNEQFF
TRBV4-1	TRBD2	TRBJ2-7	TGCGCCAGCAGCCAAGATCCGGGACTAGCCCGCTTCGAGCAGTACTTC	CASSQDPGLARFEQYF
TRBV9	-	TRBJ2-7	TGTGCCAGCAGCCCACCCGGGAGAGGCTCCTACGAGCAGTACTTC	CASSPPGRGSYEQYF
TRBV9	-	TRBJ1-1	TGTGCCAGCAGCGTAGGGGGGCAGACTGAAGCTTTCTTT	CASSVGGQTEAFF
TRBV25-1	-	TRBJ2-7	TGTGCCAGCAGGGGAGTCGAGGGCGAGCAGTACTTC	CASRGVEGEQYF
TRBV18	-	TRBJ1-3	TGTGCCAGCTCGTCAATGGGGGGCTCTGGAAACACCATATATTTT	CASSSMGGSGNTIYF
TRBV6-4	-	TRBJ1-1	TGTGCCAGCAGCCGCGGGAGTAACACTGAAGCTTTCTTT	CASSRGSNTEAFF
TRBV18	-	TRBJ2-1	TGTGCCAGCTCACCCGCGGGACAGTTCAATGAGCAGTTCTTC	CASSPAGQFNEQFF
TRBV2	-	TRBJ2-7	TGTGCCAGCAAGGGGGACGGGGCCTACGAGCAGTACTTC	CASKGDGAYEQYF
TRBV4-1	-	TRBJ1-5	TGCGCCAGCAGCCAAGCTTGGGGCAGATCGGAGCCCCAGCATTTT	CASSQAWGRSEPQHF
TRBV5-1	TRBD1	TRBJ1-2	TGCGCCAGCAGCCGGGGACAGGGGCATGGCTACACCTTC	CASSRGQGHGYTF
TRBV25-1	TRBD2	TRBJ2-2	TGTGCCAGCAGTGAACCCCTCACTAGCGGACACGGGGAGCTGTTTTTT	CASSEPLTSGHGELFF
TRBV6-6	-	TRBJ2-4	TGTGCCAGCAGCCATCCCCAAGGGGATAAAAACATTCAGTACTTC	CASSHPQGDKNIQYF
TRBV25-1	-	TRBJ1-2	TGTGCCAGCAGTGAATTGGGGCAGGGCGATGGCTACACCTTC	CASSELGQGDGYTF
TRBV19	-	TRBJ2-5	TGTGCCAGTAGACCGCGAGCGACTAGAGGTTTCCGGGAGACCCAGTACTTC	CASRPRATRGFRETQYF
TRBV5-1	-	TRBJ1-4	TGCGCCAGCACCCCCGACAGAGCAACTAATGAAAAACTGTTTTTT	CASTPDRATNEKLFF
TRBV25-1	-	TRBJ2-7	TGTGCCAGCACCTCCCCCCCGGGACACTCCTACGAGCAGTACTTC	CASTSPPGHSYEQYF
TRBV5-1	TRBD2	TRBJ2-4	TGCGCCAGCAGCGTCAGCGGGGGAACCAAAAACATTCAGTACTTC	CASSVSGGTKNIQYF
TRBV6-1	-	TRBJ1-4	TGTGCCAGCAGTGTTCCGGGACTGAGGAATGAAAAACTGTTTTTT	CASSVPGLRNEKLFF
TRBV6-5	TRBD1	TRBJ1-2	TGTGCCACCTGGGACAGGGGAAACTATGGCTACACCTTC	CATWDRGNYGYTF
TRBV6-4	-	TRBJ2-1	TGTGCCAGCAGTGTGTCGGGGGAGCCCCACAATGAGCAGTTCTTC	CASSVSGEPHNEQFF
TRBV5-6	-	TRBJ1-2	TGTGCCAGCAGCTTGGGTCGCAGGAACCAAATCTACTATGGCTACACCTTC	CASSLGRRNQIYYGYTF
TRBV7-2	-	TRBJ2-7	TGTGCCAGCAGCTTTAGCGACAACTACGAGCAGTACTTC	CASSFSDNYEQYF
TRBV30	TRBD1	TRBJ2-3	TGTGCCGGGAGTGTACAGGGGGTGGGGACAGATACGCAGTATTTT	CAGSVQGVGTDTQYF
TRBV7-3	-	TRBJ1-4	TGTGCCAGCAGCTTCACCGCAGGGGATGAAAAACTGTTTTTT	CASSFTAGDEKLFF
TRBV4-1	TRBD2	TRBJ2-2	TGCGCCAGCAGCCAAGAATTTGGGGGACTAGGGAACACCGGGGAGCTGTTTTTT	CASSQEFGGLGNTGELFF
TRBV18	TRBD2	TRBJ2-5	TGTGCCACCTCAAGCGGGGGTGAGGGAGAGACCCAGTACTTC	CATSSGGEGETQYF
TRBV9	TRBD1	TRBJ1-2	TGTGCCAGCAGCGCCGGGACAGCGAACTATGGCTACACCTTC	CASSAGTANYGYTF
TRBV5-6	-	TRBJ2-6	TGTGCCAGCAGCCTTACCCCCGGGACTGGGGCCAACGTCCTGACTTTC	CASSLTPGTGANVLTF
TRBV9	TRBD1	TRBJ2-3	TGTGCCAGCAGCCCGGGGACAGGGGGCAACACAGATACGCAGTATTTT	CASSPGTGGNTDTQYF
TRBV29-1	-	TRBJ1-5	TGCAGCGTTGCCGACACCGATCCGAATCAGCCCCAGCATTTT	CSVADTDPNQPQHF
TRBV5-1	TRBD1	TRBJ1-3	TGCGCCAGCAGCGCCACCGGGACAGGGTTTGGAAACACCATATATTTT	CASSATGTGFGNTIYF
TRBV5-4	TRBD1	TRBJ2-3	TGTGCCAGCAGCTTGGGGGGGACAGTGTTAACAGATACGCAGTATTTT	CASSLGGTVLTDTQYF
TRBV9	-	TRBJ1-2	TGTGCCAGCAGGCCGGGACAAGGCCTCGGGCTCGGCTACACCTTC	CASRPGQGLGLGYTF
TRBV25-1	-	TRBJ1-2	TGTGCCAGCAGTTTGCCCGCGGACTATGGCTACACCTTC	CASSLPADYGYTF
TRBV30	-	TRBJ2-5	TGTGCCTGGAACCCCACTCTAGGGGCAGAGACCCAGTACTTC	CAWNPTLGAETQYF
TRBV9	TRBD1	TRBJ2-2	TGTGCCAGCAGCCCCTGGGACAGGATCACCGGGGAGCTGTTTTTT	CASSPWDRITGELFF
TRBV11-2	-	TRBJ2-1	TGTGCCAGCAGCTTAGAGCAGGGTAACCCCTATTACAATGAGCAGTTCTTC	CASSLEQGNPYYNEQFF
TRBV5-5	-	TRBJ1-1	TGTGCCAGCAGCTTACAGGGGAACACTGAAGCTTTCTTT	CASSLQGNTEAFF
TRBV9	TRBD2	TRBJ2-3	TGTGCCAGCAGCGCGGGCGGGGGGGGAGGCACAGATACGCAGTATTTT	CASSAGGGGGTDTQYF
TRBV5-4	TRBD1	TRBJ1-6	TGTGCCAGCAGCGGGGGACAGGGATTCGGGAATTCACCCCTCCACTTT	CASSGGQGFGNSPLHF
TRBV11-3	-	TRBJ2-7	TGTGCCAGCAGCTTCAGGGAGGTGCAGTACTTC	CASSFREVQYF
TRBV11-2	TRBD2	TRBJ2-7	TGTGCCAGCAGCTTAGCCCCCCGGGGGGGTTCCTACGAGCAGTACTTC	CASSLAPRGGSYEQYF
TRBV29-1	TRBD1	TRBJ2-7	TGCAGCGTTGAAGGGACAGGGGGATACGAGCAGTACTTC	CSVEGTGGYEQYF
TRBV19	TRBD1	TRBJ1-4	TGTGCCAGTAGTATGATGCGGGACAGGGGCGAAAAACTGTTTTTT	CASSMMRDRGEKLFF
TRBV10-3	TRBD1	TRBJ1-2	TGTGCCATCAGTGCCTCACAGGGACAGACTAACTATGGCTACACCTTC	CAISASQGQTNYGYTF
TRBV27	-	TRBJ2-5	TGTGCCAGCGGCCCCTCTGGTCTGCGGGAGACCCAGTACTTC	CASGPSGLRETQYF